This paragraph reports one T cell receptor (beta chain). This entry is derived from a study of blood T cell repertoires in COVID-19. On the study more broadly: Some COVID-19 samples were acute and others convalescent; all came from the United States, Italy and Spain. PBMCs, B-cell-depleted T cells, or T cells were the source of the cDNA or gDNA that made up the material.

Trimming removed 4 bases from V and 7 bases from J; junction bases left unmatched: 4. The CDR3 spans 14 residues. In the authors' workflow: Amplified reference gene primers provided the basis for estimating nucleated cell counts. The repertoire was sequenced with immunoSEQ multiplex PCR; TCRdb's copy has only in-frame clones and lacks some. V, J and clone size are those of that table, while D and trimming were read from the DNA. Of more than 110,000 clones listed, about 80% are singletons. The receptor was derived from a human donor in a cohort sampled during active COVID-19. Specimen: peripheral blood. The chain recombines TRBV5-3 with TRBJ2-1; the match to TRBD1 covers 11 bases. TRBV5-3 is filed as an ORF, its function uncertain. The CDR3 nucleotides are TGTGCCAGAAGCCTCGGACAGGGGGCAAATGAGCAGTTCTTC. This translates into CARSLGQGANEQFF.